The subject of this entry is one TCR beta chain. What it recognizes is unknown. Germline loops: CDR1 MNHEY, CDR2 SVGAGI. Trimming took 3 bases from V and 3 from J, leaving 3 bases between them. The CDR3 runs to 11 residues. The data stem from a study of radiotherapy plus CTLA-4 blockade in lung cancer. This table comes from immunoSEQ multiplex PCR, and its TCRdb copy is limited to in-frame clones, with some not included. The sample carries 78,000 or so clones, approximately 86% recorded once. Chemo-refractory metastatic non-small-cell lung cancer patients were treated with focal radiation plus CTLA-4 blockade with ipilimumab. General study points: Early blood T cell clone changes and increased post-radiation serum interferon-beta were reportedly the strongest response predictors.

V and J are TRBV6-5 and TRBJ2-7, with D unclear. Source: peripheral blood, taken from a patient treated with radiotherapy plus ipilimumab. This clonotype was sampled from a human donor with non-small cell lung cancer who had stable disease on radiotherapy plus ipilimumab. CDR3 DNA sequence: TGTGCCAGCAGTTATAACTACGAGCAGTACTTC. Its protein product is CASSYNYEQYF.